This T cell receptor beta chain derives from a study of blood T cell repertoires in COVID-19. Study summary: Samples taken during acute and convalescent COVID-19 were collected in the United States, Italy and Spain.

Method: immunoSEQ multiplex PCR; TCRdb's copy keeps in-frame clones and lacks some. The data hold about 140,000 clones, with about 90% observed a single time. Trimming removed 6 bases from V and 4 bases from J; junction bases left unmatched: 5. The germline V gene has CDR1 SNHLY and CDR2 FYNNEI. The CDR3 consists of 15 residues. This sequence was found in a woman in her 50s with acute or convalescent COVID-19. The chain carries TRBV2 and TRBJ2-1, with 11 bases matching TRBD2. Sequenced input: peripheral blood. CDR3 sequence (DNA): TGTGCCAGCAGAGGAACTAGCGGGAGTTACAATGAGCAGTTCTTC. Its protein product is CASRGTSGSYNEQFF.